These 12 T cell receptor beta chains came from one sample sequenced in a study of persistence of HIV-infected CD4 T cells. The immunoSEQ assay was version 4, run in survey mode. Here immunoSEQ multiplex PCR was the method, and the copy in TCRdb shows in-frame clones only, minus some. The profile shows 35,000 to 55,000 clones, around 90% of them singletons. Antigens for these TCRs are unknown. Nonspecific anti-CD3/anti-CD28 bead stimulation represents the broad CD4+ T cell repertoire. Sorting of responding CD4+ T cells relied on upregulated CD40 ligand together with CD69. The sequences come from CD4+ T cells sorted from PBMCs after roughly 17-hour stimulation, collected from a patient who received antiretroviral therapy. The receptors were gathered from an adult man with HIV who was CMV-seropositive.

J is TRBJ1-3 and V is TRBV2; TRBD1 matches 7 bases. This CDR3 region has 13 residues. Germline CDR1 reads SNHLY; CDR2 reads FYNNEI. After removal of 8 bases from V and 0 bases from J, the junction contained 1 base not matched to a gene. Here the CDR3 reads CASDRDSGNTIYF. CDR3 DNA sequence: TGTGCCAGCGACAGGGACTCTGGAAACACCATATATTTT.

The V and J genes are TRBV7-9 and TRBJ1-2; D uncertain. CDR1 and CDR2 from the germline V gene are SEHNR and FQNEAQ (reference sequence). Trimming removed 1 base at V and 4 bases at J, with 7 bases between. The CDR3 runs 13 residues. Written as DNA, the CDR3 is TGTGCCAGCAGCTTAGAGGCAGCCTATGGCTACACCTTC. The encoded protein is CASSLEAAYGYTF.

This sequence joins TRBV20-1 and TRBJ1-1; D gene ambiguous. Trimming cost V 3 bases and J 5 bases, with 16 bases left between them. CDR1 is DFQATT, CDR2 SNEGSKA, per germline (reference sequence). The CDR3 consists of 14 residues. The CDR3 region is CSASRGTGKTEAFF. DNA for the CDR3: TGCAGTGCTAGTCGGGGAACGGGGAAGACTGAAGCTTTCTTT.

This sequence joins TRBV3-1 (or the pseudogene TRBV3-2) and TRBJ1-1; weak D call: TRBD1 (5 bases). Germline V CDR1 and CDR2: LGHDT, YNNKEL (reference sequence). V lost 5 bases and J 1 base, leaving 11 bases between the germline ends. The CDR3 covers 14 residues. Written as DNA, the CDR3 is TGTGCCAGCAGCTATAGCACAGGGAACACTGAAGCTTTCTTT. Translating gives CASSYSTGNTEAFF.

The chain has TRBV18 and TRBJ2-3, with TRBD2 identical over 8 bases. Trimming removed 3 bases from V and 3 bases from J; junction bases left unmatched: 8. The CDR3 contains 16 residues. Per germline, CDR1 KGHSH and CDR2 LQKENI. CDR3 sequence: CASSPPGLEGTDTQYF. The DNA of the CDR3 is TGTGCCAGCTCACCCCCGGGACTAGAGGGGACAGATACGCAGTATTTT. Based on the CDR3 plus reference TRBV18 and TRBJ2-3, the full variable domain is NAGVMQNPRHLVRRRGQEARLRCSPMKGHSHVYWYRQLPEEGLKFMVYLQKENIIDESGMPKERFSAEFPKEGPSILRIQQVVRGDSAAYFCASSPPGLEGTDTQYFGPGTRLTVL.

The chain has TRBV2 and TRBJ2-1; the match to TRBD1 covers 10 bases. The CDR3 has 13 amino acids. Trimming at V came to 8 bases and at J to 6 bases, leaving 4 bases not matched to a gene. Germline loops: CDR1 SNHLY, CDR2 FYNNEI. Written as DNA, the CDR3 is TGTGCCAGCGGGACAGGGGTCGGCAATGAGCAGTTCTTC. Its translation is CASGTGVGNEQFF.

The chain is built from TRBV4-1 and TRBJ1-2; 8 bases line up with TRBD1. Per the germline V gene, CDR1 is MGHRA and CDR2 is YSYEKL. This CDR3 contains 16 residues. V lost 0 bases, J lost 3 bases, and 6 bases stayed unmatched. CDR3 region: CASSQEVNRGYYGYTF. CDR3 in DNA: TGCGCCAGCAGCCAAGAGGTCAACAGGGGGTACTATGGCTACACCTTC.

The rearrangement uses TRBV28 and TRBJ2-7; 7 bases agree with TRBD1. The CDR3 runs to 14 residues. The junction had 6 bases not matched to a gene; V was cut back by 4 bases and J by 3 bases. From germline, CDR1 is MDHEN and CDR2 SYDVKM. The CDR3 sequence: CASSSRGTLYEQYF. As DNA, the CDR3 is TGTGCCAGCAGTTCCAGGGGGACACTCTACGAGCAGTACTTC.

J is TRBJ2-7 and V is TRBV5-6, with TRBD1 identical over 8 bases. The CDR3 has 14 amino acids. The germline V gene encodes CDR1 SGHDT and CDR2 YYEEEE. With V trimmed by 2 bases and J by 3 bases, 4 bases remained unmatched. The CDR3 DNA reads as TGTGCCAGCAGCTTACAGGGGGGTAACTACGAGCAGTACTTC. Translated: CASSLQGGNYEQYF.

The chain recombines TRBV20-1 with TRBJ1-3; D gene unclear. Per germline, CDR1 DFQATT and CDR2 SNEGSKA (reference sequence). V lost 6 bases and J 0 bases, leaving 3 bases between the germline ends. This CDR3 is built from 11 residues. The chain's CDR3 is CSATSGNTIYF. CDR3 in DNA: TGCAGTGCAACCTCTGGAAACACCATATATTTT.

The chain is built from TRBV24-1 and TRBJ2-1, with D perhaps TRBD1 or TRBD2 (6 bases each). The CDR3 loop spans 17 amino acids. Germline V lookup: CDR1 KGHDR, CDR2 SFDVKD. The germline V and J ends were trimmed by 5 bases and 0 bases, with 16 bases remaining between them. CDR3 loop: CATSARGRFGSYNEQFF. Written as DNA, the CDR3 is TGTGCCACCAGTGCCCGGGGGCGATTTGGCTCCTACAATGAGCAGTTCTTC.

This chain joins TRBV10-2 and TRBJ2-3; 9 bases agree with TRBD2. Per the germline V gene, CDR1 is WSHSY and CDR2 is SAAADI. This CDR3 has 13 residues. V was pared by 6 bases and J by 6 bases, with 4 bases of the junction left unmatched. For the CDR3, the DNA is TGCGCCAGCAGACGGACTAGCGCGGATACGCAGTATTTT. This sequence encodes CASRRTSADTQYF.